These T cell receptor beta chains were read from a single sample in a study of T cells in Graves' hyperthyroidism and ophthalmopathy. TCRdb re-derived calls from the multiplex PCR reads in MiXCR, one entry per CDR3 protein. The table includes 610,000 or so distinct CDR3 sequences, roughly 50% detected once. The sample consisted of peripheral blood or thyroid tissue (not recorded which). Source of these receptors: a woman in her late teens or twenties with Graves' hyperthyroidism. CDR3s include the opening cysteine and the closing phenylalanine or tryptophan. A D gene is named only where the DNA matches it firmly.

cdr3_aa cdr3_length j_call d_call v_call
CASSLARGLINQPQHF 16 TRBJ1-5 TRBD1 TRBV7-2
CATSDPAGGYEQYF 14 TRBJ2-7 TRBD2 TRBV24-1
CASSEGASGRQTYEQYF 17 TRBJ2-7 TRBD2 TRBV25-1
CASSLGRGSYEQYF 14 TRBJ2-7 - TRBV12-3/TRBV12-4
CVSSLLVSGRDYEQYF 16 TRBJ2-7 TRBD2 TRBV7-8
CSVAGTGGAYTGELFF 16 TRBJ2-2 TRBD1 TRBV20-1
CASSIQLALEQYF 13 TRBJ2-7 TRBD2 TRBV19
CASSYTVRVGGDYGYTF 17 TRBJ1-2 - TRBV6-5
CASSNGRTNTEAFF 14 TRBJ1-1 - TRBV7-9
CATASGRAEETQYF 14 TRBJ2-5 TRBD2 TRBV24-1
CASSQGLAGVDEKLFF 16 TRBJ1-4 - TRBV7-3
CASSSIPGLEQYF 13 TRBJ2-7 - TRBV7-2
CASSEIGTEAFF 12 TRBJ1-1 - TRBV10-2
CASSVEQGAYLGGYTF 16 TRBJ1-2 - TRBV9
CASSLAFRTGVWDTF 15 TRBJ1-2 TRBD1 TRBV7-2
CAWRKLGLNRYGYTF 15 TRBJ1-2 - TRBV30
CASKQASYEQYF 12 TRBJ2-7 - TRBV2
CASSILTRGRSNQPQHF 17 TRBJ1-5 - TRBV19
CASSLSSFQPQHF 13 TRBJ1-5 - TRBV27
CASSLRATYNEQFF 14 TRBJ2-1 - TRBV5-1
CASVGQGGDGYTF 13 TRBJ1-2 - TRBV2
CASSLSGTDGYTF 13 TRBJ1-2 - TRBV5-1
CASSIASGRSYEQYF 15 TRBJ2-7 TRBD2 TRBV19
CASSLTGTDETQYF 14 TRBJ2-5 TRBD1 TRBV11-2
CASNLGRSYNQPQHF 15 TRBJ1-5 - TRBV2
CASSYGGAEETQYF 14 TRBJ2-5 - TRBV6-5
CAISDSRGSGANVLTF 16 TRBJ2-6 - TRBV10-3
CSVVWGGDGYTF 12 TRBJ1-2 - TRBV29-1
CASSQHSASATYEQYF 16 TRBJ2-7 - TRBV24-1
CASSYGGAGGGYTF 14 TRBJ1-2 TRBD1 TRBV6-5
CSVATYSYNEQFF 13 TRBJ2-1 - TRBV29-1
CASQTKALPQHF 12 TRBJ1-5 - TRBV6-5
CSVGRLGTEAFF 12 TRBJ1-1 - TRBV29-1
CASSWGTSKPNTEAFF 16 TRBJ1-1 - TRBV7-9
CASSLELISYEQYF 14 TRBJ2-7 - TRBV11-3
CASSEVASGYTGELFF 16 TRBJ2-2 TRBD2 TRBV6-1
CASSPAGAGSSYEQYF 16 TRBJ2-7 - TRBV4-2
CASSPLQGAGYNEAFF 16 TRBJ1-1 TRBD1 TRBV18
CSVTTPSYEQYF 12 TRBJ2-7 - TRBV29-1
CASSPLSKNSPLHF 14 TRBJ1-6 - TRBV7-9
CASSIKTYEQYF 12 TRBJ2-7 - TRBV5-6
CASSLQRQTRMNTEAFF 17 TRBJ1-1 - TRBV7-6
CASSRVGQVLSYEQYF 16 TRBJ2-7 TRBD1 TRBV5-5
CASSLVEGRVSGNTIYF 17 TRBJ1-3 - TRBV5-5
CSAIQGNTIYF 11 TRBJ1-3 - TRBV20-1
CASSKLTGSPNQPQHF 16 TRBJ1-5 - TRBV6-5
CASSLGGQGNEKLFF 15 TRBJ1-4 TRBD1 TRBV5-4
CASSYSLAYEGYTF 14 TRBJ1-2 - TRBV6-5